This note documents a single TCR beta chain sequence. Its antigen remains unknown. All the donors were Caucasian adults who lived in Nashville, Tennessee. The J segment lost 3 bases and the V segment lost 1 base, leaving 1 base of the junction unmatched. The CDR3 sequence is 14 residues long. Germline V gene data show CDR1 as SGHAT and CDR2 as FQNNGV. TCRdb's copy holds only in-frame clones and misses some; the assay was immunoSEQ multiplex PCR. Seen here are over 2 million clones, approximately 90% observed once, and the top ten hold around 0.4%. The sample belongs to a study of shared clonotypes between healthy human individuals. Study-wide background: Participating donors consisted of a couple of women and a few men aged 18 to 49.

Whole-study findings and limits: On the whole, naive subsets had larger estimated richness than memory subsets had. Naive CD4 clonotypes were shared across a few donors at around 5.4%.

Sequencing used naive CD4+ T cells from PBMCs. Subset denoted: CD45RA+ positively selected. The source of this sequence is a man younger than 35 in good health. Some clones in this sample may be carry-over from other donors' samples. The chain is built from TRBV11-2 and TRBJ1-1; 8 bases line up with TRBD1. CDR3 region: CASSLVRGHTEAFF. CDR3 coding DNA: TGTGCCAGCAGCTTAGTCAGGGGGCACACTGAAGCTTTCTTT.